What follows is one T cell receptor beta chain and its context. Its antigen remains unknown. V shed 3 bases and J shed 4 bases, with 17 bases lying between them. CDR3 length equals 16 residues. Germline lookup yields CDR1 KGHSH and CDR2 LQKENI. The data belong to a study of shared clonotypes between healthy human individuals. The study, taken as a whole, reports: On the whole, naive subsets had larger estimated richness than memory subsets had. Tissues were not sampled, only blood, and their repertoires likely differ.

Here immunoSEQ multiplex PCR was the method, and the copy in TCRdb shows in-frame clones only, minus some. This table has about 1.5 million clones, 95% to 99% appearing once. The V call is TRBV18, the J call TRBJ2-3; D ambiguous. Sequenced sample: naive CD4+ T cells sorted from blood. Subset specified: CD45RA+ positively selected. This TCR derives from a young man in good health. The CDR3 coding sequence is TGTGCCAGCTCACCGTTCCCAGTCCCTAAACCAGATACGCAGTATTTT. Protein product: CASSPFPVPKPDTQYF.